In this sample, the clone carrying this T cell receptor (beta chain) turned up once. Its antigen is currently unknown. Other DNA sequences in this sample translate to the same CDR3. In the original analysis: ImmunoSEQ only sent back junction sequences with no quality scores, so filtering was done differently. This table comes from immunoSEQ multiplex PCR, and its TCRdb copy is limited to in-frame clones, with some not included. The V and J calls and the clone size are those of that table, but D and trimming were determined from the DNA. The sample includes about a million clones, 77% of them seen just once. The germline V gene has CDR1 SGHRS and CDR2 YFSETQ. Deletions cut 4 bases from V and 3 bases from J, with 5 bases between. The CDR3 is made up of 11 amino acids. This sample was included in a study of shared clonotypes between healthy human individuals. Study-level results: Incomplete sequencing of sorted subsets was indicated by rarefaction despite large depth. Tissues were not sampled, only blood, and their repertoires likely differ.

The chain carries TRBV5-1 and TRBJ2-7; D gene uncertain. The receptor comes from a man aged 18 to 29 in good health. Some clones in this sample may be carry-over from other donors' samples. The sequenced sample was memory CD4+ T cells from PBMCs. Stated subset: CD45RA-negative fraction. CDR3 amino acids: CASSLDYEQYF. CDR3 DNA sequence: TGCGCCAGCAGCCTGGACTACGAGCAGTACTTC.